The TCR beta chain under discussion was sequenced for a study of blood T cell repertoires in COVID-19. Study in general: The study drew acute and convalescent COVID-19 samples from the United States, Italy and Spain. The cDNA or gDNA used as material had been derived from T cells, B-cell-depleted T cells, or PBMCs.

Trimming at V came to 5 bases and at J to 0 bases, leaving 4 bases not matched to a gene. The CDR3 loop spans 14 amino acids. Germline CDR1 is KGHSH and CDR2 is LQKENI. As handled by the study authors: Amplifying reference gene primers gave estimates of nucleated cell counts. Sequencing was performed with immunoSEQ multiplex PCR; in TCRdb, only in-frame clones are kept and a portion is missing. The V and J calls and clone size are taken from that table; D and trimming were inferred from the DNA. The repertoire holds 75,000 to 85,000 clones, with over 70% as singletons. The sequencing sample was made of peripheral blood. This chain links TRBV18 with TRBJ2-7; 7 bases match TRBD1. The origin of this receptor is a man over 45 with active COVID-19. CDR3 bases: TGTGCCAGCTCATCCCGGGACAGCTCCTACGAGCAGTACTTC. It codes for CASSSRDSSYEQYF. The entire variable domain, with the rest obtained from reference TRBV18 and TRBJ2-7, is as follows: NAGVMQNPRHLVRRRGQEARLRCSPMKGHSHVYWYRQLPEEGLKFMVYLQKENIIDESGMPKERFSAEFPKEGPSILRIQQVVRGDSAAYFCASSSRDSSYEQYFGPGTRLTVT.